Described below is a single T cell receptor (beta chain) sequence and its context. Antigen unknown. This entry belongs to a study of CD8 T cells in ankylosing spondylitis. General study results and limits: One TCR beta motif, made up of under ten highly homologous variants, appeared characteristic of ankylosing spondylitis blood. Matched ankylosing spondylitis synovial fluid reportedly showed significant enrichment of disease-linked clones.

Researchers built TCR beta libraries using quantitative 5'-RACE with molecular barcodes. TCRdb redid the calling of the 5' RACE reads with MiXCR, one entry per CDR3 protein. The data show approximately 300,000 distinct CDR3 sequences, around 8% seen once. The trim removed 4 bases at V and 4 bases at J, leaving 4 bases unmatched. CDR3 size: 15 residues. Germline CDR1 and CDR2: SGHDT and YYEEEE. Sequencing was carried out using blood, either unsorted or a sorted T cell fraction (not recorded which). This chain links TRBV5-6 with TRBJ2-7; 14 bases align to TRBD2. The TCR sequence derives from a male donor with ankylosing spondylitis. CDR3 bases: TGTGCCAGCAGCATGGGACTAGCGGGAGCTTACGAGCAGTACTTC. Its translation is CASSMGLAGAYEQYF.